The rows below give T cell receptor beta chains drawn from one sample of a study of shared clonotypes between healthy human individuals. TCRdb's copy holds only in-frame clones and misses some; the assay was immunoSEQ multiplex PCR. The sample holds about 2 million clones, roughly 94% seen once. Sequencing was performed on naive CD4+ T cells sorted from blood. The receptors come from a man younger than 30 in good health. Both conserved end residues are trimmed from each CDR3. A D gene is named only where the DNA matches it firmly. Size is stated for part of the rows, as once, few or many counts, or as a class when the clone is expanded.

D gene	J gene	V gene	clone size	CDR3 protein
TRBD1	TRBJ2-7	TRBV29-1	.	SVSRDRDHEQY
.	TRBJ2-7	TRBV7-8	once	ASSFPYYEQY
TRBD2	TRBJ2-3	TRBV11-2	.	ASSPRGAGGTDTQY
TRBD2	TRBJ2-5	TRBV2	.	ASSGTSGRETQY
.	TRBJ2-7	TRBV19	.	ASSAHDRRPYEQY
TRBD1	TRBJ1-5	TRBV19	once	ASSLRQGATYQPQH
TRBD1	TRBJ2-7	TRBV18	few	ASSPDRAYEQY
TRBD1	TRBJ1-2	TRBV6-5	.	ASSPRHGTDYGYT
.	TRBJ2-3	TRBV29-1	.	SVGGEDTQY
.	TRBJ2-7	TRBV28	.	ASSHERTGRGEQY
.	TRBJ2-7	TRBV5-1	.	ASSVTGLTYEQY
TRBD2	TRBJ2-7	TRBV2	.	ASMGSGRRYEQY
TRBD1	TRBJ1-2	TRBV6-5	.	ASTPLDRGNYGYT
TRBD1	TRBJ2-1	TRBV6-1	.	ASSRQDRAGEQF
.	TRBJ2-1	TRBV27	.	ASSLSEHSGRSSYNEQF
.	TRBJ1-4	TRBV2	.	ASSGWVDGATNEKLF
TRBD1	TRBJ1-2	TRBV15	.	ATSRGGQGVDYGYT
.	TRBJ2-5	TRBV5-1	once	ASSRGDTRYQETQY
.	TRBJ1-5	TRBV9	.	ASSVEGNSNQPQH
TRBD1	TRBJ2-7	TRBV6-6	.	ASRKPGQGDYEQY
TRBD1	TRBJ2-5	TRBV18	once	ASSPPAGGQETQY
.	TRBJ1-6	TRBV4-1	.	ASSQGAGAGNSPLH